The present TCR beta chain was sequenced within a study of CD8 T cells in Susac syndrome. Study-level results: Individuals included in the TCR sequencing and HLA analysis were acknowledged by the study to be relatively few in number.

cDNA came from about 0.51 to 1 ug RNA primed by random hexamers. The CDR3 of TCR beta was amplified by immunoSEQ multiplex PCR across 54 Vbeta and 13 Jbeta. One entry per CDR3 protein results from TCRdb running MiXCR on the immunoSEQ multiplex PCR reads. The table lists approximately 120,000 distinct CDR3 sequences, 90% to 95% of them singletons, with roughly 0.091% in the top ten. Comments on this clonotype: Its antigen remains unknown.

From blood CD8+ and CD4+ T cells, the TCR beta chain was sequenced. Trimming took 1 base from V and 7 from J, leaving 10 bases between them. This CDR3 contains 13 residues. Germline values: CDR1 SGHTA, CDR2 FQGNSA. This chain connects TRBV7-2 to TRBJ1-2, with a tentative D call TRBD1 (5 bases). Sequencing used CD4+ T cells from PBMCs. The sequence was obtained from a human donor in good health. The CDR3 is CASSLGGGSGYTF. CDR3 nucleotide sequence: TGTGCCAGCAGCTTAGGCGGGGGTTCTGGCTACACCTTC.